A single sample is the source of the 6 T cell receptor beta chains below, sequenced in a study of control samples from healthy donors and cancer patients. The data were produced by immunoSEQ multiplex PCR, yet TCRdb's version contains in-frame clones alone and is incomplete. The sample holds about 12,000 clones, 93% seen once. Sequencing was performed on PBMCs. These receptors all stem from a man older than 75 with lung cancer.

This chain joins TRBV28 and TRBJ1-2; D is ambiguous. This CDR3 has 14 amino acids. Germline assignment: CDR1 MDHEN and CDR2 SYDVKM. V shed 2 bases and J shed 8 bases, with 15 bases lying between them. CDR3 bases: TGTGCCAGCAGTTTAGCAGCAGCCAGGCAAGGCTACACCTTC. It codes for CASSLAAARQGYTF.

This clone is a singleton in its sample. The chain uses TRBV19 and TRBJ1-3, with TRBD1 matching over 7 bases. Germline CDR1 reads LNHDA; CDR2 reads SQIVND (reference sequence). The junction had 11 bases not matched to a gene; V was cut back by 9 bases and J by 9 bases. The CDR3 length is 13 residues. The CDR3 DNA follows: TGTGCCAGCGCGGGACTGGCAGGGGGCACCATATATTTT. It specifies CASAGLAGGTIYF.

The CDR3 loop reads CASSPTGFDTEAFF. The DNA of the CDR3 is TGTGCCAGCAGTCCTACAGGGTTTGACACTGAAGCTTTCTTT. The chain recombines TRBV27 with TRBJ1-1; D possibly corresponds to TRBD1 (6 bases). The CDR3 is made up of 14 amino acids. Germline V gene lookup returns CDR1 MNHEY and CDR2 SMNVEV (reference sequence). Trimming cost V 5 bases and J 3 bases, with 13 bases left between them.

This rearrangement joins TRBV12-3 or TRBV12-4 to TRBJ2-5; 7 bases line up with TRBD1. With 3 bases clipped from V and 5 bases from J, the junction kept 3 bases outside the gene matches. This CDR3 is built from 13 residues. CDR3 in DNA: TGTGCCAGCAGTTTGAGGGGGCTTGAGACCCAGTACTTC. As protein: CASSLRGLETQYF.

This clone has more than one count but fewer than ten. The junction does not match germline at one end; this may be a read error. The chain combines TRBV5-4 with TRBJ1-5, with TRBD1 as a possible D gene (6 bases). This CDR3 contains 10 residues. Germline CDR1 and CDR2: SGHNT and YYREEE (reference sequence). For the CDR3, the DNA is TGTGCCAGCAGCTTGGGAGGGGGGCCTTTT. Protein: CASSLGGGPF.

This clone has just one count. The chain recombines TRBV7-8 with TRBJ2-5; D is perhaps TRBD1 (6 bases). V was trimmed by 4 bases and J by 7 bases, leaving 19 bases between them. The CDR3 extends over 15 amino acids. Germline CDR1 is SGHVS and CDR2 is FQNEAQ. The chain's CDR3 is CASSSQGYREGTQYF. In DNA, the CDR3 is TGTGCCAGCAGCTCACAAGGTTACAGGGAAGGGACCCAGTACTTC.